This T cell receptor (beta chain) comes out of a study of T cell clonality in common variable immunodeficiency. Regarding the study as a whole: TCRbeta clonality was increased in CVID versus healthy controls. Fewer TCRbeta clones were shared among CVID subjects than controls. Common variable immunodeficiency TCR beta sequences reportedly had fewer deletions and N-nucleotide insertions.

By share of the sample, this clone is medium-sized. What it recognizes is unknown. Read sequence stops 3 residues before the CDR3 end, and the germline J gene provides the missing end. CVID meant reduced serum IgG, IgA and/or IgM plus specific antibody deficiency. V was pared by 6 bases and J by 6 bases, with 10 bases of the junction left unmatched. This CDR3 has 14 amino acids. Germline loops: CDR1 SNHLY, CDR2 FYNNEI. Repertoires were generated with immunoSEQ multiplex PCR, while TCRdb's copy carries only in-frame clones and drops some. The profile covers about 9,200 clones, none occurring a single time.

The V gene is TRBV2, the J gene TRBJ1-1; 7 nucleotides align to TRBD1. Input material: peripheral blood mononuclear cells. This TCR was sampled from a human donor with common variable immunodeficiency. The CDR3 sequence: CASREGTTGPEAFF. Incomplete CDR3 DNA: TGTGCCAGCAGGGAGGGGACGACAGGGCCTGAA.